One sample yielded the 5 T cell receptor beta chains listed below, sequenced in a study of shared clonotypes between healthy human individuals. This table comes from immunoSEQ multiplex PCR, and its TCRdb copy is limited to in-frame clones, with some not included. Of 450,000 to 600,000 clones in the sample, 79% are singletons; the top ten hold over 10%. What was sequenced was PBMCs. These receptor sequences come from a woman in her thirties or forties in good health. Some clones in this sample may be carry-over from other donors' samples.

V is TRBV5-4 and J is TRBJ2-7, with a tentative D call TRBD2 (7 bases). The CDR3 is 13 amino acids. Germline V lookup: CDR1 SGHNT, CDR2 YYREEE (reference sequence). Deletions cut 4 bases from V and 5 bases from J, with 13 bases between. CDR3 sequence: CASSRWGGHEQYF. The CDR3 region has the DNA TGTGCCAGCAGCCGCTGGGGGGGGCACGAGCAGTACTTC.

The chain combines TRBV7-3 with TRBJ1-3; D gene unclear. CDR1 and CDR2 from the germline V gene are SGHTA and FQGTGA. Deletions cut 5 bases from V and 0 bases from J, with 5 bases between. The CDR3 is 13 residues long. Here the CDR3 DNA reads TGTGCCAGCAGCCCCGACTCTGGAAACACCATATATTTT. As protein: CASSPDSGNTIYF.

This chain uses TRBV7-9 with TRBJ2-7; 7 bases are a match to TRBD1. There are 13 residues in the CDR3. V shed 5 bases and J 4 bases; nucleotides not matched to a gene: 5. Germline CDR1 reads SEHNR; CDR2 reads FQNEAQ (reference sequence). The CDR3 sequence is CASSRQGRYEQYF. The CDR3 DNA follows: TGTGCCAGCAGCCGACAGGGAAGGTACGAGCAGTACTTC.

This chain joins TRBV27 and TRBJ1-1; D call uncertain. This CDR3 has 15 residues. The germline gives CDR1 MNHEY, CDR2 SMNVEV (reference sequence). V lost 6 bases to trimming and J lost 1 base, with 15 bases between them. The CDR3 DNA follows: TGTGCCAGCAGCGCTTCCTGGACGGCGAACACTGAAGCTTTCTTT. Protein product: CASSASWTANTEAFF.

This chain connects TRBV19 to TRBJ1-5; the D is unclear. Trimming removed 5 bases from V and 0 bases from J, with 5 bases in between. Germline V lookup: CDR1 LNHDA, CDR2 SQIVND (reference sequence). CDR3 length equals 13 residues. The CDR3 region is CASSSNSNQPQHF. CDR3 nucleotide sequence: TGTGCCAGTAGTTCTAATAGCAATCAGCCCCAGCATTTT.